This T cell receptor (beta chain) stems from a study of blood T cell repertoires in COVID-19. Whole-study context: Both acute and convalescent COVID-19 samples were obtained from the United States, Italy and Spain. Sources were T cells, B-cell-depleted T cells, or PBMCs; the material itself was cDNA or gDNA.

V lost 2 bases, J lost 2 bases, and 8 bases lay in between. The CDR3 is 14 amino acids. Germline assignment: CDR1 MRHNA and CDR2 SNTAGT. Per the original methods: Using reference gene primer amplification, nucleated cell counts were estimated. Sequencing used immunoSEQ multiplex PCR; TCRdb keeps in-frame clones, though not all of them. That table gives V, J and clone size, and the DNA gave D and trimming. The data contain approximately 250,000 clones, roughly 85% of them singletons. Sequenced: peripheral blood. This chain joins TRBV6-4 and TRBJ2-3; D is perhaps TRBD2 (7 bases). The sequence was collected from a middle-aged man with acute or convalescent COVID-19. This CDR3 is CASSDGGATDTQYF. CDR3 sequence (DNA): TGTGCCAGCAGTGACGGGGGGGCCACAGATACGCAGTATTTT.